This is a list of T cell receptor beta chains from one sample in a study of blood T cell repertoires in COVID-19. Libraries were prepared by immunoSEQ multiplex PCR; TCRdb keeps only in-frame clonotypes and omits some of them. Among 55,000 to 75,000 clones listed, about 80% were seen once. The sequenced sample was peripheral blood. These receptors all stem from a man between 65 and 85 years old with acute or convalescent COVID-19. Both conserved end residues are part of each CDR3.

V	J	CDR3
TRBV7-3	TRBJ2-2	CASSLIPWLAGVHGDTGELFF
TRBV5-4	TRBJ2-7	CASSPDRVNEQYF
TRBV5-4	TRBJ2-2	CASSSGTGETVFF
TRBV2	TRBJ2-6	CASSGTKYSGANVLTF
TRBV30	TRBJ1-4	CAWSVGGGKEKLFF
TRBV18	TRBJ1-1	CASSPTRNTEAFF
TRBV6-5	TRBJ1-1	CASIGQGNTEAFF
TRBV30	TRBJ1-5	CAWSPRGGAIGQPQHF
TRBV2	TRBJ2-7	CASSGAQGVYEQYF
TRBV7-3	TRBJ1-3	CASSLGQGNTIYF
TRBV10-2	TRBJ1-2	CASSGGSNYGYTF
TRBV5-6	TRBJ2-1	CASSRRRTSGLYNEQFF
TRBV5-5	TRBJ2-3	CASSLEASGRLDTQYF
TRBV5-6	TRBJ2-7	CASSSRTSGSYEQYF
TRBV9	TRBJ2-7	CASSVAGTTYEQYF
TRBV6-1	TRBJ2-1	CASSGGRASGSYNEQFF
TRBV11-2	TRBJ2-2	CASSLDRAGPTGELFF
TRBV7-2	TRBJ2-7	CASSLTPRYGGAPPYEQYF
TRBV27	TRBJ1-1	CASSLNRLTEAFF
TRBV9	TRBJ1-1	CASSVVNRGGAEAFF
TRBV6-5	TRBJ2-7	CASLDRNPYEQYF
TRBV5-1	TRBJ2-7	CASSFGGFSYEQYF
TRBV5-4	TRBJ2-5	CASSLDNGGETQYF
TRBV11-1	TRBJ2-3	CASSLAAGTSGTDTQYF
TRBV4-2	TRBJ2-7	CASSQVLARNSYEQYF
TRBV15	TRBJ1-5	CATSRGEGSFNQPQHF
TRBV7-9	TRBJ2-1	CASSLRTSGIREQFF
TRBV12-5	TRBJ2-4	CASGPNDLAKNIQYF